This T cell receptor beta chain stems from a study of T-cell reconstitution after alpha-beta-depleted transplantation in children. General observations from the study: Newly produced T cells mostly accounted for T-cell counts and diversity one year post-transplant. Surviving recipient cells, namely T cells and thymic progenitors, were the source of high day-60 TCRbeta diversity in some patients. Expanded graft clones, several hundred of them, were reportedly the source of alpha-beta T cells about two months after transplant.

CDR3 length equals 15 residues. Trimming removed 0 bases at V and 5 bases at J, with 12 bases between. In germline, CDR1 is SGDLS, CDR2 YYNGEE. This clonotype was seen only a few times. Its cognate antigen is unknown. Unique molecular identifiers featured in how the TCRbeta library was prepared. One entry per CDR3 protein, called by TCRdb with MiXCR from the PCR reads. This table has 250,000 to 350,000 distinct CDR3 sequences, around 25% appearing once. Sequencing used PBMCs, mostly from graft donor cells, obtained 180 days after TCRalphabeta/CD19-depleted stem cell transplant. The source is a male patient younger than 18 who had a stem cell transplant for acute lymphoblastic leukemia, so the T cells may come from the graft donor. The gene calls are TRBV9 and TRBJ1-5; tentative D call: TRBD1 (5 bases). The DNA of the CDR3 is TGTGCCAGCAGCGTAGATCGGGGACCAGATCAGCCCCAGCATTTT. It translates to CASSVDRGPDQPQHF.